This T cell receptor (beta chain) was documented in a study of Ad26.COV2.S vaccination and SARS-CoV-2 variants. The assay was immunoSEQ multiplex PCR, and TCRdb's table has in-frame clones only and misses some. The repertoire consists of around 94,000 clones, with around three quarters occurring once and the leading ten covering around 15%. General observations from the study: For non-spike TCRs, breadth in vaccine recipients resembled that in placebo recipients. Possibly, TCR breadth and depth analyses underestimated total T cell responses.

V lost 6 bases to trimming and J lost 16 bases; unmatched junction nucleotides: 6. The CDR3 runs 12 residues. About this clone: Its specificity is not known.

The source of this sequence is a human donor who had recovered from COVID-19. This chain uses TRBV12-3 or TRBV12-4 with TRBJ2-1, with 13 bases that match TRBD2. Material: peripheral blood, obtained after recovery from COVID-19. The CDR3, as DNA: TGTGCCAGCAGCCCGACTAGCGGGGGGCCATTCTTC. It encodes CASSPTSGGPFF.